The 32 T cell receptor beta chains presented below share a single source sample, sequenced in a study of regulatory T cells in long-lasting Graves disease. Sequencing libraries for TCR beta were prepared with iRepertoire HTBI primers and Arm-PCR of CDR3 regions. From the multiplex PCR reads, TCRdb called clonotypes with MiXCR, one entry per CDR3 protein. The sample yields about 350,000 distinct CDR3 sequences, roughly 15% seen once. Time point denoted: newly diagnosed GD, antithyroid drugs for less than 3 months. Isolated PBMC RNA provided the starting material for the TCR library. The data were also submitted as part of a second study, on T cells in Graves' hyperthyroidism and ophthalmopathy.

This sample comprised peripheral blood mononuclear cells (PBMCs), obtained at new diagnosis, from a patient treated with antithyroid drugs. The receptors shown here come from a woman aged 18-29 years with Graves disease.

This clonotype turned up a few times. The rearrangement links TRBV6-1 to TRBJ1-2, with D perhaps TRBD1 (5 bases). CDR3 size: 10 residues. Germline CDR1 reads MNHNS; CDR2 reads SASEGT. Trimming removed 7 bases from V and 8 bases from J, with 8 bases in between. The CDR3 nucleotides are TGTGCCAGCAAGGGGAGCGGCTACACCTTC. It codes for CASKGSGYTF.

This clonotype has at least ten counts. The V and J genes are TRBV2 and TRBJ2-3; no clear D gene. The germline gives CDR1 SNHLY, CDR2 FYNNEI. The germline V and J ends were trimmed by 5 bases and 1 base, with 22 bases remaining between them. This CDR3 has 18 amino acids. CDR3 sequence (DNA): TGTGCCAGCAGTTTACTACGCAGGCCAGGAGACCGCACAGATACGCAGTATTTT. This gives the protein CASSLLRRPGDRTDTQYF.

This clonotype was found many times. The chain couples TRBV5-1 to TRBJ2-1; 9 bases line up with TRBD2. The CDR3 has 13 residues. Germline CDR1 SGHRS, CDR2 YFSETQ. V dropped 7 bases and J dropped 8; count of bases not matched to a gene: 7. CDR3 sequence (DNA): TGCGCCAGCTTGGGACTAGCTAGACATGAGCAGTTCTTC. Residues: CASLGLARHEQFF.

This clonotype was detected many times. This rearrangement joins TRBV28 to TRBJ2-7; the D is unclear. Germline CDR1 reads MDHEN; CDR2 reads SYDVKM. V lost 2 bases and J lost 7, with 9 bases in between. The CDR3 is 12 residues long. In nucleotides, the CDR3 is TGTGCCAGCAGTTTAGGTCCTCAGGAGCAGTACTTC. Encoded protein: CASSLGPQEQYF.

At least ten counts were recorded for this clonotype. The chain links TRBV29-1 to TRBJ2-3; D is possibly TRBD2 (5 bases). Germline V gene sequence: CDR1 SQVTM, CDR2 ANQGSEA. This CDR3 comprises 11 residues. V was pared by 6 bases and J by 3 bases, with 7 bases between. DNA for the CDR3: TGCAGCGTAGCGGAGACAGATACGCAGTATTTT. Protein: CSVAETDTQYF.

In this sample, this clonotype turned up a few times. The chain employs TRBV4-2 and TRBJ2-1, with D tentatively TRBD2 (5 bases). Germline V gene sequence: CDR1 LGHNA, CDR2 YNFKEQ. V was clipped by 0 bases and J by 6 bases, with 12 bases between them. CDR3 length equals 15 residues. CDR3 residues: CASSQDTAGLNEQFF. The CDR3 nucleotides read TGTGCCAGCAGCCAAGATACAGCCGGACTCAATGAGCAGTTCTTC.

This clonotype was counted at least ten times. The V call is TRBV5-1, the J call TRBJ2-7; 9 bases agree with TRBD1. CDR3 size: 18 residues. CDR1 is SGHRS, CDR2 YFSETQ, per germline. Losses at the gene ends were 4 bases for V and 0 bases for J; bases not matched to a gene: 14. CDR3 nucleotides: TGCGCCAGCAGCACGGACAGGGGAGGTCGGGGGAGCTCCTACGAGCAGTACTTC. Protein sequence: CASSTDRGGRGSSYEQYF.

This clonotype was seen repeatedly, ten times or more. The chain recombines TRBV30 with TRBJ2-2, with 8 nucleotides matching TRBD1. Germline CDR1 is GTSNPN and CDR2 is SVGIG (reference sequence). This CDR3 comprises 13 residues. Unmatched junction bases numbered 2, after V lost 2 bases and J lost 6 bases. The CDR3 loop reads CAWSTGGPGELFF. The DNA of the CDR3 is TGTGCCTGGAGTACAGGGGGTCCCGGGGAGCTGTTTTTT.

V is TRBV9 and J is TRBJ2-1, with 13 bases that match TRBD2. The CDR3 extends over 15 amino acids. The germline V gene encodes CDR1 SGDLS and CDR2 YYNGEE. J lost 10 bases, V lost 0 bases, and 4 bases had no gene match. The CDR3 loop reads CASSVELAGGAEQFF. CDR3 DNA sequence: TGTGCCAGCAGCGTAGAACTAGCGGGGGGGGCCGAGCAGTTCTTC. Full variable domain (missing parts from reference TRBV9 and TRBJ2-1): DSGVTQTPKHLITATGQRVTLRCSPRSGDLSVYWYQQSLDQGLQFLIQYYNGEERAKGNILERFSAQQFPDLHSELNLSSLELGDSALYFCASSVELAGGAEQFFGPGTRLTVL.

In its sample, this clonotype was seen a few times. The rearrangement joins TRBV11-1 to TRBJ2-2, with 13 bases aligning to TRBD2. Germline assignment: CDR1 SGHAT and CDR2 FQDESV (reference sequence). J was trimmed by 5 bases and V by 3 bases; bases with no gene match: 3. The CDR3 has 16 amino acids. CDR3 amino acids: CASSFSTSGGTGELFF. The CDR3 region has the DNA TGTGCCAGCAGCTTTTCGACTAGCGGGGGGACCGGGGAGCTGTTTTTT.

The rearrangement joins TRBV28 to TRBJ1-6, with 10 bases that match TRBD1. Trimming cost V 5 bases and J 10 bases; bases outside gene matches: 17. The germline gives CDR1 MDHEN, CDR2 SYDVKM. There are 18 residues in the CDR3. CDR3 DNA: TGTGCCAGCAGTACCCCCACGGGACAGGGGAGATTAGGGTCACCCCTCCACTTT. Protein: CASSTPTGQGRLGSPLHF.

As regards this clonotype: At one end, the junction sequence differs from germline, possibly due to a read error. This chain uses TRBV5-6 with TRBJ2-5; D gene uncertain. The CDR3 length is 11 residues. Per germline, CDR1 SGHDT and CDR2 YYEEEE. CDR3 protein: CASKNQGTQYF. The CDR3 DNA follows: TGTGCCAGCAAAAACCAAGGGACCCAGTACTTC. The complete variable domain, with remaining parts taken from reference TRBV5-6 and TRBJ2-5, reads DAGVTQSPTHLIKTRGQQVTLRCSPKSGHDTVSWYQQALGQGPQFIFQYYEEEERQRGNFPDRFSGHQFPNYSSELNVNALLLGDSALYLCASKNQGTQYFGPGTRLLVL.

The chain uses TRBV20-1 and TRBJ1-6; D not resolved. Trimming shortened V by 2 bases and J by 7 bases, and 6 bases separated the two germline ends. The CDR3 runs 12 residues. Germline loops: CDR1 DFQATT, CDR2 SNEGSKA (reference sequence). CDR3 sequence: CSARLGNSPLHF. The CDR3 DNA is TGCAGTGCTAGACTGGGGAATTCACCCCTCCACTTT.

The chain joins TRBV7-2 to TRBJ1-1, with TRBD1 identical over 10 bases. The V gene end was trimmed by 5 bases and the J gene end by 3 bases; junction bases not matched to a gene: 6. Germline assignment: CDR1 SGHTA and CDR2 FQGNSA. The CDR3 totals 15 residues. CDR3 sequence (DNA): TGTGCCAGCAGCGCTGACAGGGGGCTGTACACTGAAGCTTTCTTT. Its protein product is CASSADRGLYTEAFF. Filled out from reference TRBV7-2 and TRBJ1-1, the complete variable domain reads GAGVSQSPSNKVTEKGKDVELRCDPISGHTALYWYRQSLGQGLEFLIYFQGNSAPDKSGLPSDRFSAERTGGSVSTLTIQRTQQEDSAVYLCASSADRGLYTEAFFGQGTRLTVV.

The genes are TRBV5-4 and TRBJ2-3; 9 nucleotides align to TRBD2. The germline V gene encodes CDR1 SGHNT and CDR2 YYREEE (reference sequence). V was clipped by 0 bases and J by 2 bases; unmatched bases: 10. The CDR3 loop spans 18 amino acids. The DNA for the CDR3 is TGTGCCAGCAGCTTGGCCCCCCTAGCGGGACCGTCCACAGATACGCAGTATTTT. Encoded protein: CASSLAPLAGPSTDTQYF.

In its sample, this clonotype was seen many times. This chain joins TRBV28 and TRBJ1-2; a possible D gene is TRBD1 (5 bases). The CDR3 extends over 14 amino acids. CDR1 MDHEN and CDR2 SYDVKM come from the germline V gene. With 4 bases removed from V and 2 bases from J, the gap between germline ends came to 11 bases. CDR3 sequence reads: CASSSGLRNYGYTF. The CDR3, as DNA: TGTGCCAGCAGTTCGGGACTTAGAAACTATGGCTACACCTTC.

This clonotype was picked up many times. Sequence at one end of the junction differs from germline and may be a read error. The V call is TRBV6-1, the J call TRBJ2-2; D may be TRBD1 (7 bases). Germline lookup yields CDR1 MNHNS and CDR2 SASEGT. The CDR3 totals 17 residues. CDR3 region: CASSERVGRGASGELFF. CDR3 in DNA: TGCGCCAGCAGTGAGCGCGTGGGCAGGGGGGCGTCCGGGGAGCTGTTTTTT.

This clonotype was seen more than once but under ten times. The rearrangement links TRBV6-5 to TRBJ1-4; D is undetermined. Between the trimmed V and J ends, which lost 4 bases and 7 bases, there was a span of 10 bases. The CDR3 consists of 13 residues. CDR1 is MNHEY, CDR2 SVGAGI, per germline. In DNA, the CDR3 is TGTGCCAGCAGTTGGCAGATAGGTGAAAAACTGTTTTTT. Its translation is CASSWQIGEKLFF.

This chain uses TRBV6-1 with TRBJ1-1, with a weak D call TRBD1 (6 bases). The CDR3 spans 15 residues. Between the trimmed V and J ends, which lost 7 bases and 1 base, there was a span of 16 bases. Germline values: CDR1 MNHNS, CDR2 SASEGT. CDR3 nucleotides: TGTGCCAGCAATGTACAGGGAGGGAGGAACACTGAAGCTTTCTTT. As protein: CASNVQGGRNTEAFF.

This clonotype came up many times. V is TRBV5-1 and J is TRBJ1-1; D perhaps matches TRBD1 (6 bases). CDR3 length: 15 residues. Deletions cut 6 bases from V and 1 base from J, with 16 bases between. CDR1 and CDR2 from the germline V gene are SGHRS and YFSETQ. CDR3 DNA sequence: TGCGCCAGCAAACCCAATACAGGGCAGAACACTGAAGCTTTCTTT. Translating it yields CASKPNTGQNTEAFF. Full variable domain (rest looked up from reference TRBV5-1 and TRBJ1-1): KAGVTQTPRYLIKTRGQQVTLSCSPISGHRSVSWYQQTPGQGLQFLFEYFSETQRNKGNFPGRFSGRQFSNSRSEMNVSTLELGDSALYLCASKPNTGQNTEAFFGQGTRLTVV.

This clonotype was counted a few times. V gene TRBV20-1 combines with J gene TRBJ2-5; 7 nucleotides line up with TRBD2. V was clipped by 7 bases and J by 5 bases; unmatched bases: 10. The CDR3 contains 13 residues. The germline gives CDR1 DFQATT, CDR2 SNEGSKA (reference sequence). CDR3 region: CSGLGRGGETQYF. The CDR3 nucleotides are TGCAGTGGGTTAGGGCGGGGAGGGGAGACCCAGTACTTC.

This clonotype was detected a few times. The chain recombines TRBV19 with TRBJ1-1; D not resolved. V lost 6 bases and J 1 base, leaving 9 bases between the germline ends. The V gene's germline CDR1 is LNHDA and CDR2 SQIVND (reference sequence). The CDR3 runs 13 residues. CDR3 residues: CASRERRNTEAFF. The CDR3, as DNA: TGTGCCAGTAGAGAAAGGCGGAACACTGAAGCTTTCTTT.

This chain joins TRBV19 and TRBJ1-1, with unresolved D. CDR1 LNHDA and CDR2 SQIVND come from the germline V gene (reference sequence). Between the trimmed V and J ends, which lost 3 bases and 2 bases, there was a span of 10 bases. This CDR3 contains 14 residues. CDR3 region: CASSILPDNTEAFF. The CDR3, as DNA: TGTGCCAGTAGTATTCTACCAGATAACACTGAAGCTTTCTTT.

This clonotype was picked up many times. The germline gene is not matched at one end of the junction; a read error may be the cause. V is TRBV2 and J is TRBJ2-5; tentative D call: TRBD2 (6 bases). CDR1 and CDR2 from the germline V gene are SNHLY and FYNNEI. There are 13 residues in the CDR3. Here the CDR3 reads CVSSEAGFGVSNF. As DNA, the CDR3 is TGTGTCAGCAGTGAAGCGGGCTTTGGGGTTTCGAACTTC.

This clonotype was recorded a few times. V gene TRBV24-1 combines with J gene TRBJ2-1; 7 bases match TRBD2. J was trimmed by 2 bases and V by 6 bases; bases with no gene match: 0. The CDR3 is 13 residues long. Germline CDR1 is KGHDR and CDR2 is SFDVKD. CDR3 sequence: CATSSGTYNEQFF. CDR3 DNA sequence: TGTGCCACCAGTAGCGGGACCTACAATGAGCAGTTCTTC.

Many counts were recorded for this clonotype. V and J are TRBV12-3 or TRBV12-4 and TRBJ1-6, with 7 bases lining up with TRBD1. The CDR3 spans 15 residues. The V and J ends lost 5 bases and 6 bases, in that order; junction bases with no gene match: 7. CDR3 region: CASSPTTGSNSPLHF. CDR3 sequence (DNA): TGTGCCAGCAGTCCAACGACAGGGAGTAATTCACCCCTCCACTTT.

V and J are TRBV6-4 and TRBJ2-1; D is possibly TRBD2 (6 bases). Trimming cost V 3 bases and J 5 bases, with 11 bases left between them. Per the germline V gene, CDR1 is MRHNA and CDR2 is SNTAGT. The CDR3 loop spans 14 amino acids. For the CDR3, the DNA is TGTGCCAGCAGTGAGTGGTGGGGGGACAATGAGCAGTTCTTC. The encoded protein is CASSEWWGDNEQFF.

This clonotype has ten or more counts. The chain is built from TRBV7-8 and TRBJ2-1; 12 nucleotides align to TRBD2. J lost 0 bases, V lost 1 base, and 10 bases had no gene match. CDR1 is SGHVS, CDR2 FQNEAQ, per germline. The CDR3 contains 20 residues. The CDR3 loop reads CASSLGSGTSGSLSYNEQFF. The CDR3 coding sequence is TGTGCCAGCAGCTTAGGGTCCGGGACTAGCGGGTCGCTCTCCTACAATGAGCAGTTCTTC.

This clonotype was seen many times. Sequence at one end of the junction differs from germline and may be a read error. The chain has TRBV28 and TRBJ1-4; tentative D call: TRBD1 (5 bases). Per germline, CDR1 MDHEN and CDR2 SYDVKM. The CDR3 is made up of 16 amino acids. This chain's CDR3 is CASSLGQGAGSGDGSF. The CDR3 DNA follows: TGTGCCAGCAGTTTGGGCCAGGGAGCGGGCTCGGGAGACGGGTCTTTT.

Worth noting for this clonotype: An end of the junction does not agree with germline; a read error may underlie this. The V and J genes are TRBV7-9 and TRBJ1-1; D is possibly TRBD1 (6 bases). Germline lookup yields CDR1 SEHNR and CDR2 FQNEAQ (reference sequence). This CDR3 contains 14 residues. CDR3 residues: CANSFGQGYTEAFF. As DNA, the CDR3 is TGTGCCAACAGCTTTGGGCAGGGGTACACTGAAGCTTTCTTT.

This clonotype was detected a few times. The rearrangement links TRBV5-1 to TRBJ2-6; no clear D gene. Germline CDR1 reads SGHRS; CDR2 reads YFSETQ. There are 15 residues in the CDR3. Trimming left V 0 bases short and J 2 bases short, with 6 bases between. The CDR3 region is CASSLDLAGANVLTF. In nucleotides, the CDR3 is TGCGCCAGCAGCTTGGATTTGGCTGGGGCCAACGTCCTGACTTTC. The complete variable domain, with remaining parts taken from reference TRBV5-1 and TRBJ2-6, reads KAGVTQTPRYLIKTRGQQVTLSCSPISGHRSVSWYQQTPGQGLQFLFEYFSETQRNKGNFPGRFSGRQFSNSRSEMNVSTLELGDSALYLCASSLDLAGANVLTFGAGSRLTVL.

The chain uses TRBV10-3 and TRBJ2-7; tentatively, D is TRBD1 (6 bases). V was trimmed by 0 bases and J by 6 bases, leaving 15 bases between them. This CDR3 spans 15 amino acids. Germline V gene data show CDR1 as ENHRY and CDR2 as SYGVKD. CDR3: CAISESRLAGAEQYF. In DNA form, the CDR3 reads TGTGCCATCAGTGAGTCTAGGCTAGCAGGGGCCGAGCAGTACTTC.